Sequencing of this T cell receptor beta chain was carried out in a study of patients and donors after allogeneic stem cell transplantation. The germline gives CDR1 SGHRS, CDR2 YFSETQ. The CDR3 length is 19 residues. Trimming cost V 2 bases and J 0 bases, with 18 bases left between them. TCRdb called the RT-PCR reads again in MiXCR, with one record for every CDR3 protein. The sample lists roughly 40,000 distinct CDR3 sequences, under 40% seen once, with more than 70% in the top ten. The chain couples TRBV5-1 to TRBJ2-6; D ambiguous. Sequencing used blood, either unsorted or a sorted T cell fraction (not recorded which). The sequence came from a human donor who was either an allogeneic HSCT recipient or a stem cell or donor lymphocyte infusion donor (not recorded which). It is not recorded whose cells these are; they may come from a transplant donor. The CDR3 region is CASSLSPQVPSSGANVLTF. In DNA, the CDR3 is TGCGCCAGCAGCTTATCTCCCCAGGTCCCATCCTCTGGGGCCAACGTCCTGACTTTC. The full variable domain, its missing parts supplied by reference TRBV5-1 and TRBJ2-6, is KAGVTQTPRYLIKTRGQQVTLSCSPISGHRSVSWYQQTPGQGLQFLFEYFSETQRNKGNFPGRFSGRQFSNSRSEMNVSTLELGDSALYLCASSLSPQVPSSGANVLTFGAGSRLTVL.